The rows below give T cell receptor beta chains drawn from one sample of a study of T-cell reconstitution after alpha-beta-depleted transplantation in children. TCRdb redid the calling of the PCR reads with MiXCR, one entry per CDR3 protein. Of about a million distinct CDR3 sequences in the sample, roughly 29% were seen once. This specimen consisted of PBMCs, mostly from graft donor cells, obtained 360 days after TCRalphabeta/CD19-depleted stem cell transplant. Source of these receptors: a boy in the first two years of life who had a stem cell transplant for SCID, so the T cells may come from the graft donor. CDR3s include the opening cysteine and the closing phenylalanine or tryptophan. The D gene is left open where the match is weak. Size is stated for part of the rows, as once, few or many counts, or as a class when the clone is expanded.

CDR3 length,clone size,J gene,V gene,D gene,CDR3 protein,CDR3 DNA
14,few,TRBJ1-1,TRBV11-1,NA,CASSHKTVNTEAFF,TGTGCCAGCAGCCACAAGACAGTCAACACTGAAGCTTTCTTT
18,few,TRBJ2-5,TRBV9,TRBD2,CASSVGRLAGGIQETQYF,TGTGCCAGCAGCGTAGGGAGACTAGCGGGGGGCATACAAGAGACCCAGTACTTC
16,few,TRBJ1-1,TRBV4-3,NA,CASSQGYGLFDTEAFF,TGCGCCAGCAGCCAAGGGTACGGACTTTTTGACACTGAAGCTTTCTTT
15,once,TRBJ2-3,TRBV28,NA,CASSKGDPGTDTQCF,TGTGCCAGCAGTAAGGGGGACCCCGGCACAGATACGCAGTGTTTT
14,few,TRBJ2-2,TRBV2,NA,CASSTGHLPGELFF,TGTGCCAGCAGTACGGGACACCTTCCCGGGGAGCTGTTTTTT
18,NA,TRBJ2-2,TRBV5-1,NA,CASSLLGGRDRYTGELFF,TGCGCCAGCAGCCTATTGGGAGGCCGGGACAGATACACCGGGGAGCTGTTTTTT
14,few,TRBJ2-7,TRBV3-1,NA,CASSQGVYGYEQYF,TGTGCCAGCAGCCAAGGGGTGTATGGATACGAGCAGTACTTC
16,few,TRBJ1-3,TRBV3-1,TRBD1,CASSRMRDRGRNTIYF,TGTGCCAGCAGTCGCATGAGGGACAGGGGGCGGAACACCATATATTTT
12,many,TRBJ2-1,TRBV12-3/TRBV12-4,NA,CASSFGRNEQFF,TGTGCCAGCAGTTTTGGGAGGAATGAGCAGTTCTTC
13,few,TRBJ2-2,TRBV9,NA,CASSVSGAGELFF,TGTGCCAGCAGCGTATCAGGGGCCGGGGAGCTGTTTTTT
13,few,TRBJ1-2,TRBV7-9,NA,CASSLVADYGYTF,TGCGCCAGCAGCTTGGTGGCGGACTATGGCTACACCTTC
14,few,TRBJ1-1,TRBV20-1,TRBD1,CSARWAGGNTEAFF,TGCAGTGCTAGATGGGCAGGGGGGAACACTGAAGCTTTCTTT
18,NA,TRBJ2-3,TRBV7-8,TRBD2,CASSLGALAGGSTDTQYF,TGTGCCAGCAGCTTAGGGGCCCTAGCGGGGGGAAGCACAGATACGCAGTATTTT
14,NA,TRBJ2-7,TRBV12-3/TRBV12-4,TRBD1,CASSLTDRGGEQYF,TGTGCCAGCAGTTTAACTGACAGGGGCGGCGAGCAGTACTTC
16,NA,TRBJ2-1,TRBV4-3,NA,CASSQDTGASPGEQFF,TGCGCCAGCAGCCAAGATACTGGGGCCTCGCCCGGTGAGCAGTTCTTC
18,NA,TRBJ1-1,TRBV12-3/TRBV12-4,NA,CASSRKGGGTSKNTEAFF,TGTGCCAGCAGCCGAAAGGGGGGGGGCACTTCCAAGAACACTGAAGCTTTCTTT
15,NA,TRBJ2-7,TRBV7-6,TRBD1,CASSLDWDRAYEQYF,TGTGCCAGCAGCTTAGATTGGGACAGGGCCTACGAGCAGTACTTC
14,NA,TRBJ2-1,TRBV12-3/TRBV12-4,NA,CASNPGSSDNEQFF,TGTGCCAGCAACCCGGGATCTTCAGACAATGAGCAGTTCTTC
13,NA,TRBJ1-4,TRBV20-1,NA,CSQVGDTNEKLFF,TGCAGCCAAGTGGGGGATACGAATGAAAAACTGTTTTTT
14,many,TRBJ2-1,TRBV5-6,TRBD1,CASTLGTVYNEQFF,TGTGCCAGCACCCTCGGGACAGTTTACAATGAGCAGTTCTTC
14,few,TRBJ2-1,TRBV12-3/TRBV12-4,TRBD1,CASRRTGTADEQFF,TGTGCCAGCAGGAGGACAGGGACTGCGGATGAGCAGTTCTTC
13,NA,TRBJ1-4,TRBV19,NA,CASSIRRPEKLFF,TGTGCCAGTAGTATCCGGCGGCCCGAAAAACTGTTTTTT
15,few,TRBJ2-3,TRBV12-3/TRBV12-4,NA,CASSLTTGGTDTQYF,TGTGCCAGCAGTTTAACAACAGGAGGCACAGATACGCAGTATTTT
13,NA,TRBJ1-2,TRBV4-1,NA,CASSQVTPYGYTF,TGCGCCAGCAGCCAAGTGACACCCTATGGCTACACCTTC
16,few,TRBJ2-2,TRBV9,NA,CASSVNSGPNTGELFF,TGTGCCAGCAGCGTTAACTCGGGACCGAACACCGGGGAGCTGTTTTTT
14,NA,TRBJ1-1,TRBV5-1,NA,CASQDGSMNTEAFF,TGCGCCAGCCAGGACGGAAGCATGAACACTGAAGCTTTCTTT
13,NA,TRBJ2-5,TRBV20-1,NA,CSALPGRQETQYF,TGCAGTGCTCTTCCCGGACGGCAAGAGACCCAGTACTTC
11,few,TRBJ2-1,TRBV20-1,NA,CSGGTYNEQFF,TGCAGTGGGGGCACGTACAATGAGCAGTTCTTC
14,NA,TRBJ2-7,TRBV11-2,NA,CASSSGVSSYEQYF,TGTGCCAGCAGCTCGGGGGTCAGCTCCTACGAGCAGTACTTC
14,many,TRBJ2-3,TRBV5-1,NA,CASSLGTITDTQYF,TGCGCCAGCAGCCTGGGGACCATCACAGATACGCAGTATTTT
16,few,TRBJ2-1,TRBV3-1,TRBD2,CASSPRTSGGRNEQFF,TGTGCCAGCAGCCCCCGGACTAGCGGGGGCCGAAATGAGCAGTTCTTC
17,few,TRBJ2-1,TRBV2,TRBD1,CASSEGTGIPSYNEQFF,TGTGCCAGCAGTGAAGGGACAGGGATCCCCTCCTACAATGAGCAGTTCTTC
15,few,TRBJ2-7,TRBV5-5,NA,CASSLLLGETYEQYF,TGTGCCAGCAGCTTGTTGTTAGGGGAGACCTACGAGCAGTACTTC
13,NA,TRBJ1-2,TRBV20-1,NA,CSARRSGDYGYTF,TGCAGTGCTAGGAGGTCAGGGGACTATGGCTACACCTTC
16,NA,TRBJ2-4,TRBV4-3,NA,CASSPSRSLAKNIQYF,TGCGCCAGCAGCCCTTCGAGATCTCTAGCCAAAAACATTCAGTACTTC
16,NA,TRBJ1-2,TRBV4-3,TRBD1,CASSPGGQGTNYGYTF,TGCGCCAGCAGTCCCGGGGGACAGGGGACTAACTATGGCTACACCTTC
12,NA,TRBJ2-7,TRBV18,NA,CASSPYGDEQYF,TGTGCCAGCTCCCCTTACGGGGACGAGCAGTACTTC
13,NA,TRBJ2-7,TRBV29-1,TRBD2,CSVGSGGRTEQYF,TGCAGCGTTGGAAGCGGGGGCCGGACCGAGCAGTACTTC
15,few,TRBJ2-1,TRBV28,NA,CASRPRGRNSDEQFF,TGTGCCAGCAGGCCCAGGGGCCGTAACAGCGATGAGCAGTTCTTC
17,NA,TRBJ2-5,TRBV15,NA,CATSRDQSKGAEETQYF,TGTGCCACCAGCAGAGATCAGAGTAAGGGAGCGGAAGAGACCCAGTACTTC
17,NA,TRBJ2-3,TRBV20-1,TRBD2,CSAVRRLLAGSTDTQYF,TGCAGTGCTGTCCGGCGACTACTAGCGGGTAGCACAGATACGCAGTATTTT
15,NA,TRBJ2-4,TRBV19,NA,CASSIVPVGRNIQYF,TGTGCCAGTAGTATTGTACCCGTTGGGAGGAACATTCAGTACTTC
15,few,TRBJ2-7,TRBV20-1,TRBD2,CSVGTSGGYTYEQYF,TGCAGCGTGGGGACTAGCGGGGGGTACACCTACGAGCAGTACTTC
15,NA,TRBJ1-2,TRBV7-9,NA,CASSLKTTGNYGYTF,TGTGCCAGCAGCTTAAAAACAACGGGCAACTATGGCTACACCTTC
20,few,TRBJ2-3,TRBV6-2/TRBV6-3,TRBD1,CASSYSISDDRGLSTDTQYF,TGTGCCAGCAGTTACTCGATCTCCGACGACAGGGGGCTTAGCACAGATACGCAGTATTTT
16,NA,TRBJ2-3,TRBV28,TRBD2,CASTLPGGGETDTQYF,TGTGCCAGCACACTCCCAGGCGGGGGGGAGACAGATACGCAGTATTTT
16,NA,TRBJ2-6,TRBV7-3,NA,CASSLKIGSGANVLTF,TGTGCCAGCAGCTTAAAAATTGGGTCTGGGGCCAACGTCCTGACTTTC
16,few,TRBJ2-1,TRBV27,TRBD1,CASSSLQGAPYNEQFF,TGTGCCAGCAGTTCCCTACAGGGGGCGCCTTACAATGAGCAGTTCTTC
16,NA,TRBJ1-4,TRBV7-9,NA,CASSLVIGQPNEKLFF,TGTGCCAGCAGCTTAGTGATAGGACAACCTAATGAAAAACTGTTTTTT
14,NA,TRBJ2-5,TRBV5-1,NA,CASSWGWRQETQYF,TGCGCCAGCAGCTGGGGGTGGCGCCAAGAGACCCAGTACTTC
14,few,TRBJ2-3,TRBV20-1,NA,CSARVQWYTDTQYF,TGCAGTGCTAGAGTCCAGTGGTACACAGATACGCAGTATTTT
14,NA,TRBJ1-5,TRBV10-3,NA,CAISSSGPNQPQHF,TGTGCCATCTCCTCATCAGGTCCCAATCAGCCCCAGCATTTT
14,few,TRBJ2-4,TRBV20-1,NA,CSAESVRSKNIQYF,TGCAGTGCCGAGTCGGTCAGGTCAAAAAACATTCAGTACTTC
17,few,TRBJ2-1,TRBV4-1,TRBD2,CASSLLGGSGDHNEQFF,TGCGCCAGCAGCCTCCTAGGGGGTAGCGGGGATCACAATGAGCAGTTCTTC
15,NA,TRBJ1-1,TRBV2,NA,CASSGQQDWRTEAFF,TGTGCCAGCAGTGGGCAACAGGATTGGCGCACTGAAGCTTTCTTT
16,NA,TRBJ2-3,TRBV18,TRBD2,CASSPMTSGGIDTQYF,TGTGCCAGCTCACCCATGACTAGCGGGGGAATAGATACGCAGTATTTT
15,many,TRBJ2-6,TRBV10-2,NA,CASSEAGAGANVLTF,TGCGCCAGCAGTGAGGCAGGGGCTGGGGCCAACGTCCTGACTTTC
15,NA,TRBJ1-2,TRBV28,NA,CASSLGGSRNYGYTF,TGTGCCAGCAGTTTGGGGGGCTCGAGAAACTATGGCTACACCTTC
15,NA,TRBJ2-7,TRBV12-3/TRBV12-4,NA,CASSTKGGGPYEQYF,TGTGCCAGCAGTACCAAGGGCGGGGGCCCCTACGAGCAGTACTTC
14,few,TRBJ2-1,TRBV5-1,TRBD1,CASSLVTGGNEQFF,TGCGCCAGCAGCTTAGTGACAGGGGGCAATGAGCAGTTCTTC